The 30 T cell receptor beta chains reported below all come from one sample, sequenced in a study of CD8+CD57+ T cells in acquired aplastic anemia. Profiling of TCR beta VDJ combinations and CDR3 sequences used genomic DNA as template. TCRdb re-derived calls from the reads in MiXCR, one entry per CDR3 protein. The sample holds more than 95,000 distinct CDR3 sequences, less than 50% seen once. Flow cytometry had shown expanded CD8+CD57+ cells in the patients chosen for sequencing. Source material: sorted CD4+, CD8+, or CD8+CD57+ T cells (not recorded which) from PBMCs. These receptors all come from a human donor with aplastic anemia.

This chain uses TRBV4-3 with TRBJ2-5; 12 nucleotides match TRBD1. The CDR3 totals 17 residues. Per germline, CDR1 LGHNA and CDR2 YSLEER. V dropped 3 bases and J dropped 11; count of bases not matched to a gene: 16. CDR3 residues: CASSHQMSGQGAGEQYF. The CDR3 DNA sequence: TGCGCCAGCAGCCACCAAATGTCGGGACAGGGGGCGGGGGAGCAGTACTTC.

Remarks on this clonotype: Mismatch with germline at one junction end may stem from a read error. CDR3 sequence reads: CSVEGPGRAYNEQFF. For the CDR3, the DNA is TGCAGCGTCGAAGGTCCGGGACGAGCTTACAATGAGCAGTTCTTC. The rearrangement joins TRBV29-1 to TRBJ2-1, with D possibly called TRBD1 or TRBD2 (5 bases each). There are 15 residues in the CDR3. From germline, CDR1 is SQVTM and CDR2 ANQGSEA.

This clonotype is a singleton in its sample. This sequence may be a read error, since a much larger clone differs from it by one base. This rearrangement joins TRBV12-3 or TRBV12-4 to TRBJ1-1; D is perhaps TRBD1 (6 bases). The germline V and J ends were trimmed by 3 bases and 9 bases, with 17 bases remaining between them. The CDR3 sequence is 14 residues long. CDR3 DNA: TGTGCCAGCAGTTTGAAGGACAGTACGAAGAAAGCTTTCTTT. Protein: CASSLKDSTKKAFF.

This chain links TRBV9 with TRBJ2-7; maybe TRBD2 (6 bases). There are 12 residues in the CDR3. Trimming pared 2 bases from V and 3 bases from J, leaving 6 bases between. Germline loops: CDR1 SGDLS, CDR2 YYNGEE. The CDR3 loop is CASSVGGYEQYF. CDR3 coding DNA: TGTGCCAGCAGCGTCGGGGGCTACGAGCAGTACTTC.

This chain connects TRBV10-3 to TRBJ1-1; TRBD1 matches 7 bases. Germline CDR1 is ENHRY and CDR2 is SYGVKD. The CDR3 sequence is 12 residues long. Germline trimming cut 2 bases from V and 9 bases from J; bases unmatched to any gene: 3. CDR3 in DNA: TGTGCCATCAGTGAGGGGGACAGCAAAGCTTTCTTT. The encoded protein is CAISEGDSKAFF.

The table lists this clonotype with a few counts. A junction boundary mismatches the germline segment, possibly from a read error. The chain is built from TRBV11-2 and TRBJ2-3; TRBD1 is a possible D gene (7 bases). Germline loops: CDR1 SGHAT, CDR2 FQNNGV. This CDR3 contains 17 residues. The chain's CDR3 is CASSLERRGTDTDTRYF. The CDR3 DNA sequence: TGTGCCAGCAGCTTAGAACGGAGGGGGACAGACACAGATACGCGGTATTTT. The whole variable domain, filled in from reference TRBV11-2 and TRBJ2-3, reads EAGVAQSPRYKIIEKRQSVAFWCNPISGHATLYWYQQILGQGPKLLIQFQNNGVVDDSQLPKDRFSAERLKGVDSTLKIQPAKLEDSAVYLCASSLERRGTDTDTRYFGPGTRLTVL.

On this clonotype: The germline gene is not matched at one end of the junction; a read error may be the cause. V and J are TRBV11-1 and TRBJ1-2; 9 bases align to TRBD1. CDR1 is SGHAT and CDR2 is FQDESV in the germline V gene (reference sequence). This CDR3 comprises 16 residues. The CDR3 DNA sequence: TGTGCCAGCAGCCCTGGACAGGGGAATACGGTTCGTGGCTACGCCTTC. This sequence encodes CASSPGQGNTVRGYAF.

As to this clonotype: Relative to the germline gene, one junction end is altered; a read error may explain this. The chain employs TRBV24-1 and TRBJ2-4; perhaps TRBD2 as D (5 bases). The V gene's germline CDR1 is KGHDR and CDR2 SFDVKD. This CDR3 comprises 14 residues. The CDR3 coding sequence is TGTGCCAGCAGTCCAGTGAGGGCTGGAAACATTCAGTACTTC. It codes for CASSPVRAGNIQYF.

Ten or more counts support this clonotype. This chain uses TRBV4-1 with TRBJ1-5; D may be TRBD1 (5 bases). This CDR3 region has 17 residues. V was cut by 0 bases and J by 6 bases, with 18 bases left in between. Germline CDR1 reads MGHRA; CDR2 reads YSYEKL. CDR3 DNA sequence: TGCGCCAGCAGCCAAGAGGGGGGGATAAGTTTTGGTCAGCCCCAGCATTTT. Amino acid sequence: CASSQEGGISFGQPQHF.

The chain joins TRBV7-9 to TRBJ1-2; 10 nucleotides line up with TRBD1. Germline V gives CDR1 SEHNR, CDR2 FQNEAQ (reference sequence). The J segment lost 6 bases and the V segment lost 11 bases, leaving 6 bases of the junction unmatched. The CDR3 totals 12 residues. The CDR3 DNA sequence: TGTGCCGGAGGGACAGGGGATCATGGCTACACCTTC. It translates to CAGGTGDHGYTF.

Remarks on this clonotype: Being one base from a much bigger clone, this may be a read error. The CDR3 end shows no conserved phenylalanine or tryptophan, and so a read error is likely. The genes are TRBV11-2 and TRBJ2-1; no clear D. The CDR3 spans 15 residues. Germline loops: CDR1 SGHAT, CDR2 FQNNGV. V dropped 5 bases and J dropped 0 bases, with 11 bases sitting between them. The CDR3 DNA sequence: TGTGCCAGCAGCCCCCCGGCAGTCTCCTACAATGAGCAGTTCCTC. Translating it yields CASSPPAVSYNEQFL.

This clonotype has just one count. A much bigger clone sits one base away, suggesting this may be a read error. This rearrangement joins TRBV4-3 to TRBJ2-1; a weak D match, TRBD1 (7 bases). The CDR3 is 16 residues long. Per the germline V gene, CDR1 is LGHNA and CDR2 is YSLEER. The CDR3 region is CAGSQETRGDLNEQFF. The CDR3 region has the DNA TGCGCCGGCAGCCAAGAGACCAGGGGGGACCTAAATGAGCAGTTCTTC.

V is TRBV20-1 and J is TRBJ2-7; 12 bases are a match to TRBD1. The CDR3 spans 16 residues. Trimming removed 0 bases from V and 6 bases from J; junction bases left unmatched: 9. The V gene's germline CDR1 is DFQATT and CDR2 SNEGSKA (reference sequence). The CDR3 here is CSARDGVGTGGGEQYF. The CDR3 DNA reads TGCAGTGCTAGAGATGGGGTAGGGACAGGGGGCGGCGAGCAGTACTTC.

This clonotype has ten or more counts. The chain uses TRBV19 and TRBJ1-2; D remains unclear. V was cut by 7 bases and J by 2 bases, with 8 bases left in between. This CDR3 is built from 12 residues. Germline CDR1 reads LNHDA; CDR2 reads SQIVND (reference sequence). CDR3 residues: CASNKQNYGYTF. CDR3 in DNA: TGTGCCAGTAACAAACAGAACTATGGCTACACCTTC.

This clonotype was counted a few times. This rearrangement joins TRBV6-5 to TRBJ2-7; 13 nucleotides agree with TRBD2. The V gene end was trimmed by 4 bases and the J gene end by 2 bases; junction bases not matched to a gene: 2. The V gene's germline CDR1 is MNHEY and CDR2 SVGAGI. The CDR3 is 15 residues long. The CDR3 here is CASSSGLAGAYEQYF. The CDR3 DNA sequence: TGTGCCAGCAGTTCTGGACTAGCGGGGGCCTACGAGCAGTACTTC.

This clonotype was recorded only once. This sequence joins TRBV20-1 and TRBJ1-5; D might be TRBD1 (6 bases). Germline V gene data show CDR1 as DFQATT and CDR2 as SNEGSKA (reference sequence). V was pared by 2 bases and J by 0 bases, with 14 bases between. The CDR3 is 16 amino acids. The chain's CDR3 is CSARSRDTDSNQPQHF. CDR3 bases: TGCAGTGCTAGATCACGGGACACTGATAGCAATCAGCCCCAGCATTTT.

J is TRBJ2-1 and V is TRBV19, with D perhaps assigned TRBD1 or TRBD2 (5 bases each). This CDR3 spans 13 amino acids. With 10 bases removed from V and 7 bases from J, the gap between germline ends came to 17 bases. In germline, CDR1 is LNHDA, CDR2 SQIVND (reference sequence). The CDR3 DNA reads as TGTGCCACAAAAGACCAGGGAGAAAATGAGCAGTTCTTC. This encodes CATKDQGENEQFF. The full variable domain, rest sourced from reference TRBV19 and TRBJ2-1, is DGGITQSPKYLFRKEGQNVTLSCEQNLNHDAMYWYRQDPGQGLRLIYYSQIVNDFQKGDIAEGYSVSREKKESFPLTVTSAQKNPTAFYLCATKDQGENEQFFGPGTRLTVL.

This clonotype was counted ten times or more. The gene calls are TRBV29-1 and TRBJ2-3; 11 bases fit TRBD1. V lost 5 bases, J lost 4 bases, and 5 bases stayed unmatched. CDR3 size: 14 residues. CDR1 and CDR2 (germline): SQVTM, ANQGSEA. The CDR3 sequence is CSVSGTGGSDTQYF. CDR3 sequence (DNA): TGCAGCGTTTCCGGGACAGGGGGGTCAGATACGCAGTATTTT.

The V and J genes are TRBV19 and TRBJ2-6; unclear D gene. CDR1 and CDR2 (germline): LNHDA, SQIVND (reference sequence). Between the trimmed V and J ends, which lost 3 bases and 3 bases, there was a span of 12 bases. The CDR3 sequence is 16 residues long. The CDR3, as DNA: TGTGCCAGTAGTATGTTGCGAGGTTATGGGGCCAACGTCCTGACTTTC. It specifies CASSMLRGYGANVLTF. Filled out from reference TRBV19 and TRBJ2-6, the complete variable domain reads DGGITQSPKYLFRKEGQNVTLSCEQNLNHDAMYWYRQDPGQGLRLIYYSQIVNDFQKGDIAEGYSVSREKKESFPLTVTSAQKNPTAFYLCASSMLRGYGANVLTFGAGSRLTVL.

The V gene is TRBV29-1, the J gene TRBJ2-2; 8 nucleotides align to TRBD2. In germline, CDR1 is SQVTM, CDR2 ANQGSEA. This CDR3 contains 14 residues. The junction had 4 bases not matched to a gene; V was cut back by 3 bases and J by 4 bases. As DNA, the CDR3 is TGCAGCGTTGAGGAGCGGGAGAGCACCGGGGAGCTGTTTTTT. Translating gives CSVEERESTGELFF.

V is TRBV9 and J is TRBJ1-3; D remains ambiguous. The CDR3 sequence is 14 residues long. The V end lost 5 bases, the J end lost 2 bases, and 11 bases lay between the germline ends. Germline CDR1 reads SGDLS; CDR2 reads YYNGEE. CDR3 loop: CASRIRLTGNTIYF. In DNA form, the CDR3 reads TGTGCCAGCAGAATCAGGTTAACTGGAAACACCATATATTTT.

Note on this clonotype: The junction shows a germline mismatch at one end, possibly a read error. This chain joins TRBV12-3 or TRBV12-4 and TRBJ2-1; 10 positions match TRBD2. This CDR3 spans 17 amino acids. In nucleotides, the CDR3 is TGTGCCAGCAGTCTCATGACTAGCGGGCTCTCCTACAATGAGCGGTTCTTC. Translating gives CASSLMTSGLSYNERFF.

This clonotype has at least ten counts. The gene calls are TRBV9 and TRBJ1-3; weak D call: TRBD1 (5 bases). This CDR3 contains 15 residues. V was clipped by 0 bases and J by 4 bases, with 11 bases between them. Per the germline V gene, CDR1 is SGDLS and CDR2 is YYNGEE. The CDR3 DNA reads TGTGCCAGCAGCGTAGATAAAGGGGCCGGAAACACCATATATTTT. Translating gives CASSVDKGAGNTIYF.

In regard to this clonotype: The junction departs from germline at one end; a sequencing error may be responsible. The chain carries TRBV29-1 and TRBJ1-2; TRBD1 might be the D (5 bases). Per the germline V gene, CDR1 is SQVTM and CDR2 is ANQGSEA. The CDR3 length is 12 residues. CDR3 loop: CNVLRGVRGHTF. The CDR3 DNA follows: TGCAACGTCCTGAGAGGGGTGCGTGGCCACACCTTC.

This clonotype was found many times. V is TRBV7-2 and J is TRBJ1-1, with unresolved D. Per germline, CDR1 SGHTA and CDR2 FQGNSA. The CDR3 covers 14 residues. V was shortened by 4 bases and J by 1 base, with 10 bases between the two germline ends. The CDR3 sequence: CASSSDSGNTEAFF. The CDR3 bases are TGTGCCAGCAGCTCGGACTCTGGGAACACTGAAGCTTTCTTT.

This clonotype showed up many times. The genes are TRBV5-8 and TRBJ1-2; 9 bases line up with TRBD1. The V gene end was trimmed by 1 base and the J gene end by 4 bases; junction bases not matched to a gene: 5. Germline V gene data show CDR1 as SGHTS and CDR2 as YDEGEE. The CDR3 consists of 15 residues. The DNA for the CDR3 is TGTGCCAGCAGCTTGACAGGGGGCAGTCGCTATGGCTACACCTTC. Translated: CASSLTGGSRYGYTF.

The J gene is TRBJ1-2, the V gene TRBV9; D unclear. The CDR3 sequence is 10 residues long. The V gene's germline CDR1 is SGDLS and CDR2 YYNGEE. The germline V and J ends were trimmed by 3 bases and 8 bases, with 5 bases remaining between them. In nucleotides, the CDR3 is TGTGCCAGCAGCGCACAGGGCTACACCTTC. This translates into CASSAQGYTF.

This clonotype showed up just once. V is TRBV20-1 and J is TRBJ1-2; D call uncertain. Trimming stripped 1 base from V and 4 bases from J, with 10 bases between. CDR1 is DFQATT, CDR2 SNEGSKA, per germline (reference sequence). This CDR3 contains 13 residues. DNA of the CDR3: TGCAGTGCTAGAGTGTCACAGACCTATGGCTACACCTTC. Its translation is CSARVSQTYGYTF.

The gene calls are TRBV7-2 and TRBJ1-1; a weak D match, TRBD1 (5 bases). This CDR3 region has 15 residues. The ends were cut back, 5 bases at V and 7 bases at J, with 20 bases in the middle. Germline V gene data show CDR1 as SGHTA and CDR2 as FQGNSA. The CDR3 sequence: CASSRDPTRGNEAFF. CDR3 in DNA: TGTGCCAGCAGCCGAGACCCTACGAGGGGCAATGAAGCTTTCTTT.

This clonotype was detected ten times or more. The chain joins TRBV15 to TRBJ2-3; TRBD2 might be the D (6 bases). V lost 0 bases and J lost 2, with 9 bases in between. CDR1 LNHNV and CDR2 YYDKDF come from the germline V gene (reference sequence). The CDR3 consists of 15 residues. CDR3 in DNA: TGTGCCACCAGCAGAGATGGAGGGAACACAGATACGCAGTATTTT. This gives the protein CATSRDGGNTDTQYF.